The rows below give T cell receptor beta chains drawn from one sample of a study of cytomegalovirus exposure and HLA in healthy donors. Generated by immunoSEQ multiplex PCR, the TCRdb table keeps only in-frame clones and is missing some. Of about 98,000 clones in the sample, roughly 81% were seen once. The specimen sequenced was PBMCs. The receptors derive from a man aged 40-50 years in good health and CMV-seronegative. Each CDR3 is given with its conserved first and last residue. A D gene is named only where the DNA matches it firmly. The size of a clone is reported for some rows only, either as once, few or many, or as a class for expanded clones.

v_gene	abundance	d_gene	j_gene	CDR3nt	CDR3aa
TRBV7-9	few	.	TRBJ2-2	TGTGCCAGCAGCTCCGTAGGAGGCCAGCCTATGCTCGGGGAGCTGTTTTTT	CASSSVGGQPMLGELFF
TRBV10-3	few	.	TRBJ2-7	TGTGCCATCAGTGAGGCCAGGACCTACGAGCAGTACTTC	CAISEARTYEQYF
TRBV5-1	.	.	TRBJ2-5	TGCGCCAGCAGCTTGGCTGGAGCCCAAGAGACCCAGTACTTC	CASSLAGAQETQYF
TRBV5-5	.	TRBD1	TRBJ1-2	TGTGCCAGCAGCTCAGAGCCGGGACAGGGTCATACTGGCCACACCTTC	CASSSEPGQGHTGHTF
TRBV5-1	.	.	TRBJ2-5	TGCGCCAGCTGTCGGGGAGAATGGGAGACCCAGTACTTC	CASCRGEWETQYF
TRBV7-2	.	.	TRBJ2-7	TGTGCCAGCAGCGAACTCTACGAGCAGTACTTC	CASSELYEQYF
TRBV4-3	.	.	TRBJ2-2	TGCGCCAGCAGCCAAAACAGGGTCACCGGGGAGCTGTTTTTT	CASSQNRVTGELFF
TRBV6-5	.	.	TRBJ2-7	TGTGCCAGCAGTTATGTCCCCAGCTCCTACGAGCAGTACTTC	CASSYVPSSYEQYF
TRBV19	.	.	TRBJ1-1	TGTGCCAGTACCCTGGACAGTTCCCGGGGCACTGAAGCTTTCTTT	CASTLDSSRGTEAFF
TRBV5-1	.	.	TRBJ2-3	TGCGCCAGCAGCTTTGGTCGGAGTCTTTCGGATACGCAGTATTTT	CASSFGRSLSDTQYF
TRBV7-2	.	.	TRBJ1-6	TGTGCCAGCAGCACGCAGCGACCAGGGTTGGCGCCCCTCCACTTT	CASSTQRPGLAPLHF
TRBV28	.	.	TRBJ2-1	TGTGCCAGCAGTTTAAATAAGTTGGGGCAGCTCTCCTACAATGAGCAGTTCTTC	CASSLNKLGQLSYNEQFF
TRBV9	.	TRBD1	TRBJ1-2	TGTGCCAGCAGCGCCACACACAGGGGCCGCGGCTATGGCTACACCTTC	CASSATHRGRGYGYTF
TRBV7-9	.	.	TRBJ1-6	TGTGCCAGCAGCTCCGCCGGCTCCTATAATTCACCCCTCCACTTT	CASSSAGSYNSPLHF
TRBV25-1	.	.	TRBJ1-3	TGTGCCAGCAGTGACCAACAAGGAAACACCATATATTTT	CASSDQQGNTIYF
TRBV6-1	few	TRBD1	TRBJ2-5	TGTGCCAGTGGACGGACAGGGTATTTTGAGACCCAGTACTTC	CASGRTGYFETQYF
TRBV6-6	.	.	TRBJ1-4	TGTGCCAGCAGTTACTCGATCCAGGACTTCGGAAAACTGTTTTTT	CASSYSIQDFGKLFF
TRBV7-8	.	.	TRBJ2-3	TGTGCCAGCAGCTTCGGGGACATCGGGGTGATGGATACGCAGTATTTT	CASSFGDIGVMDTQYF
TRBV10-1	.	.	TRBJ2-2	TGCGCCAGCAGCACGGGGAAAACTAAGAACACCGGGGAGCTGTTTTTT	CASSTGKTKNTGELFF
TRBV6-5	.	TRBD1	TRBJ1-6	TGTGCCAGCAGTTCTCCGGGACAGGGATATTCACCCCTCCACTTT	CASSSPGQGYSPLHF
TRBV10-3	.	TRBD1	TRBJ2-1	TGTGCCATCAGGACGACAGGGGGCCCCTACAATGAGCAGTTCTTC	CAIRTTGGPYNEQFF
TRBV9	.	.	TRBJ2-1	TGTGCCAGCAGCCTTACCCGGAGGCCTTCTGCGTACAATGAGCAGTTCTTC	CASSLTRRPSAYNEQFF
TRBV30	once	.	TRBJ2-7	TGTGCCTGGAGCCCGGGACACACCTACGAGCAGTACTTC	CAWSPGHTYEQYF
TRBV5-1	.	.	TRBJ1-4	TGCGCCAGCAGCTTGGGCCAGGGAGGAGAAAAACTGTTTTTT	CASSLGQGGEKLFF
TRBV4-1	.	.	TRBJ1-5	TGCGCCAGCAGCCACAGGAATAGCAATCAGCCCCAGCATTTT	CASSHRNSNQPQHF
TRBV5-4	.	.	TRBJ2-7	TGTGCCAGCACTTCATCATACCGGGCCTACGAGCAGTACTTC	CASTSSYRAYEQYF
TRBV5-6	.	.	TRBJ1-1	TGTGCCAGCAGCTTGGCGCCCAGGAACACTGAAGCTTTCTTT	CASSLAPRNTEAFF
TRBV7-7	.	TRBD1	TRBJ2-7	TGTGCCAGCAGTTTGGGGGACAGGGGAGAGTACGAGCAGTACTTC	CASSLGDRGEYEQYF
TRBV4-1	.	.	TRBJ2-2	TGCGCCAGCAGCCAGCCCGGACAGCTAGACATTTTCACCGGGGAGCTGTTTTTT	CASSQPGQLDIFTGELFF
TRBV18	.	TRBD1	TRBJ1-3	TGTGCCAGCTCACCGGGGACAGGCCTCTCTGGAAACACCATATATTTT	CASSPGTGLSGNTIYF
TRBV28	.	.	TRBJ1-1	TGTGCCAGCAGTTTACCCCGACAGGATACTGAAGCTTTCTTT	CASSLPRQDTEAFF
TRBV4-1	.	TRBD1	TRBJ1-5	TGCGCCAGCAGCCAAGCCGGACAGGAGAGTCAGCCCCAGCATTTT	CASSQAGQESQPQHF
TRBV2	.	.	TRBJ1-5	TGTGCCAGCCGCCCGAGCGGAGGGTTCGGTCAGCCCCAGCATTTT	CASRPSGGFGQPQHF
TRBV7-2	.	.	TRBJ2-7	TGTGCCAGCAGCTTAGTAGGCGGGGCGGACTCCTACGAGCAGTACTTC	CASSLVGGADSYEQYF
TRBV4-3	.	TRBD2	TRBJ2-2	TGCGCCAGCAGCCCCGGCGGGGGGGGTTACACCGGGGAGCTGTTTTTT	CASSPGGGGYTGELFF
TRBV7-8	.	.	TRBJ2-2	TGTGCCAGCAGCTTAGTCAGGGCCGGGGAGCTGTTTTTT	CASSLVRAGELFF
TRBV2	.	TRBD1	TRBJ2-6	TGTGCCAGCAGTGAAGGGACAGGCATCTCTGGGGCCAACGTCCTGACTTTC	CASSEGTGISGANVLTF